A selection of T cell receptor beta chains follows, all from one sample in a study of blood T cell repertoires in COVID-19. The repertoire was sequenced with immunoSEQ multiplex PCR; TCRdb's copy has only in-frame clones and lacks some. Of 350,000 to 400,000 clones listed, about 90% are singletons. The sequenced material came from PBMCs or T cells enriched from blood (not recorded which). These TCRs come from a man aged 35 to 55 in a cohort exposed to, infected with or recovered from COVID-19 (not recorded which). The CDR3 runs from the conserved cysteine through the conserved F or W. The order of the fields is D gene, V gene, clone size, J gene, CDR3 protein, CDR3 DNA. A D gene is named only where the DNA matches it firmly. The size field is filled for only some rows; it gives once, few, many or a size class.

d_gene: .; v_gene: TRBV5-1; abundance: .; j_gene: TRBJ2-1; CDR3aa: CASSLGFTGTTYNEQFF; CDR3nt: TGCGCCAGCAGCTTGGGGTTTACCGGGACAACCTACAATGAGCAGTTCTTC
d_gene: TRBD1; v_gene: TRBV7-8; abundance: .; j_gene: TRBJ2-5; CDR3aa: CASSLYWGQKYF; CDR3nt: TGTGCCAGCAGCCTCTATTGGGGACAGAAGTACTTC
d_gene: TRBD2; v_gene: TRBV6-5; abundance: .; j_gene: TRBJ2-1; CDR3aa: CASSSTSGRALNEQFF; CDR3nt: TGTGCCAGCAGTTCCACTAGCGGGAGGGCCCTCAATGAGCAGTTCTTC
d_gene: .; v_gene: TRBV7-2; abundance: once; j_gene: TRBJ2-1; CDR3aa: CASRGSGGIGGNEQFF; CDR3nt: TGTGCCAGCAGAGGGTCGGGCGGGATTGGGGGGAATGAGCAGTTCTTC
d_gene: .; v_gene: TRBV19; abundance: .; j_gene: TRBJ2-3; CDR3aa: CASSLAGRTDTQYF; CDR3nt: TGTGCCAGTAGTCTGGCGGGGAGGACAGATACGCAGTATTTT
d_gene: TRBD2; v_gene: TRBV2; abundance: .; j_gene: TRBJ2-7; CDR3aa: CASSAASGRGYEQYF; CDR3nt: TGTGCCAGCAGTGCAGCTAGCGGGAGAGGGTACGAGCAGTACTTC
d_gene: TRBD1; v_gene: TRBV5-1; abundance: .; j_gene: TRBJ2-2; CDR3aa: CASSQTGMSTSGELFF; CDR3nt: TGCGCCAGCAGCCAGACAGGGATGAGTACATCCGGGGAGCTGTTTTTT
d_gene: TRBD2; v_gene: TRBV7-6; abundance: .; j_gene: TRBJ2-2; CDR3aa: CASSSGQPGLAGPFTGELFF; CDR3nt: TGTGCCAGCAGCTCGGGACAGCCGGGACTAGCGGGACCTTTCACCGGGGAGCTGTTTTTT
d_gene: TRBD2; v_gene: TRBV4-2; abundance: .; j_gene: TRBJ2-2; CDR3aa: CASSQAGGDTGELFF; CDR3nt: TGTGCCAGCAGCCAGGCGGGGGGCGACACCGGGGAGCTGTTTTTT
d_gene: TRBD2; v_gene: TRBV19; abundance: .; j_gene: TRBJ2-1; CDR3aa: CASIGLAGARNEQFF; CDR3nt: TGTGCCAGTATCGGACTAGCGGGAGCACGAAATGAGCAGTTCTTC
d_gene: .; v_gene: TRBV5-1; abundance: .; j_gene: TRBJ2-7; CDR3aa: CASSLGTDVREQYF; CDR3nt: TGCGCCAGCAGCTTGGGGACAGACGTTAGGGAGCAGTACTTC
d_gene: TRBD2; v_gene: TRBV10-3; abundance: .; j_gene: TRBJ2-3; CDR3aa: CAITTSATDTQYF; CDR3nt: TGTGCCATCACGACTAGCGCAACAGATACGCAGTATTTT
d_gene: TRBD2; v_gene: TRBV7-9; abundance: .; j_gene: TRBJ2-7; CDR3aa: CASASSGAQYF; CDR3nt: TGTGCCAGCGCGTCTAGCGGGGCGCAGTACTTC
d_gene: .; v_gene: TRBV10-3; abundance: .; j_gene: TRBJ1-4; CDR3aa: CAGAQGAGEKLFF; CDR3nt: TGTGCCGGGGCGCAAGGTGCCGGTGAAAAACTGTTTTTT
d_gene: TRBD1; v_gene: TRBV5-5; abundance: .; j_gene: TRBJ1-2; CDR3aa: CASSLAGQGRIRHYGYTF; CDR3nt: TGTGCCAGCAGCTTGGCGGGACAGGGGAGGATAAGGCACTATGGCTACACCTTC
d_gene: TRBD2; v_gene: TRBV27; abundance: .; j_gene: TRBJ2-7; CDR3aa: CASSPRLAGVYEQYF; CDR3nt: TGTGCCAGCAGTCCCCGACTAGCGGGAGTCTACGAGCAGTACTTC
d_gene: TRBD1; v_gene: TRBV6-6; abundance: .; j_gene: TRBJ1-5; CDR3aa: CASSQPPGTGALVQPQHF; CDR3nt: TGTGCCAGCAGTCAACCCCCCGGGACAGGGGCTTTAGTGCAGCCCCAGCATTTT